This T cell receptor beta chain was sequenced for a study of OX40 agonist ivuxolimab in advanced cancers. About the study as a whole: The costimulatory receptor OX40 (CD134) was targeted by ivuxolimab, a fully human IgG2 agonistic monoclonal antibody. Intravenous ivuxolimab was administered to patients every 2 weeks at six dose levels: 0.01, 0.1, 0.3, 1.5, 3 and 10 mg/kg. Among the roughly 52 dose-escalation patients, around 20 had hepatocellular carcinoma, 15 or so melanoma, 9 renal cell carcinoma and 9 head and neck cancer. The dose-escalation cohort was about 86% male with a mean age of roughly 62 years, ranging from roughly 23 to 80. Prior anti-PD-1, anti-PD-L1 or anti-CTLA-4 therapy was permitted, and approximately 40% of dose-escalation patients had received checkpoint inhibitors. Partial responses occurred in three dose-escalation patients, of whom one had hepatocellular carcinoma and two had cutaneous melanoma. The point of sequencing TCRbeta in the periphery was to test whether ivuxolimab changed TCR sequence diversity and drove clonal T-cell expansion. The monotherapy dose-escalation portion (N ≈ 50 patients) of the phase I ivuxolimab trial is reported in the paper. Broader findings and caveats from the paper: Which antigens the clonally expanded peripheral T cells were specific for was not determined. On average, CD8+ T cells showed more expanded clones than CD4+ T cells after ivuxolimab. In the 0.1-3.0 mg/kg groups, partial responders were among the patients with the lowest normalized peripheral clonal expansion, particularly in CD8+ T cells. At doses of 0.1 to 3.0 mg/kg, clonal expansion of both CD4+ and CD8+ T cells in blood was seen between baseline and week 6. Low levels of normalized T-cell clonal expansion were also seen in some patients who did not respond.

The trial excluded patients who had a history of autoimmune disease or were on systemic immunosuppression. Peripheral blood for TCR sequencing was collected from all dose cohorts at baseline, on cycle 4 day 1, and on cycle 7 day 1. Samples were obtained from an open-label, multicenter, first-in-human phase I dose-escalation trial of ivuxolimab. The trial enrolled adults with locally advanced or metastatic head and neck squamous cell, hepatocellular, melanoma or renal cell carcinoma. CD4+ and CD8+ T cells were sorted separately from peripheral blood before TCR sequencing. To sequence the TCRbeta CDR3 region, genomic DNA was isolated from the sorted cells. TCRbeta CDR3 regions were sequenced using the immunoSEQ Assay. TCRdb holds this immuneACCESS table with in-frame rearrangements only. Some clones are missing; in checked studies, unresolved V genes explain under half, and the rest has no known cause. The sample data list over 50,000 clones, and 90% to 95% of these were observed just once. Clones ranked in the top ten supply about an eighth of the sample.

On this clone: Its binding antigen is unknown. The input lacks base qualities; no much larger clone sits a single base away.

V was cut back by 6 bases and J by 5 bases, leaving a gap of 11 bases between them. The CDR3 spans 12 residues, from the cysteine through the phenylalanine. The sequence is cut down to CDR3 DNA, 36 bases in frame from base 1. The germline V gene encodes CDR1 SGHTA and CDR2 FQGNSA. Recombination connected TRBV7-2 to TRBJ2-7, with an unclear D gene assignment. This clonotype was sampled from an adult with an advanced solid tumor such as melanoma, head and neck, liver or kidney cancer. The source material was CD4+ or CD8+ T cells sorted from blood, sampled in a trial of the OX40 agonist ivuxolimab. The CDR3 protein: CASSPNFHEQYF. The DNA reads TGTGCCAGCAGTCCCAACTTCCACGAGCAGTACTTC. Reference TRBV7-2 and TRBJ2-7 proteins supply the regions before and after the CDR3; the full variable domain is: GAGVSQSPSNKVTEKGKDVELRCDPISGHTALYWYRQSLGQGLEFLIYFQGNSAPDKSGLPSDRFSAERTGGSVSTLTIQRTQQEDSAVYLCASSPNFHEQYFGPGTRLTVT.